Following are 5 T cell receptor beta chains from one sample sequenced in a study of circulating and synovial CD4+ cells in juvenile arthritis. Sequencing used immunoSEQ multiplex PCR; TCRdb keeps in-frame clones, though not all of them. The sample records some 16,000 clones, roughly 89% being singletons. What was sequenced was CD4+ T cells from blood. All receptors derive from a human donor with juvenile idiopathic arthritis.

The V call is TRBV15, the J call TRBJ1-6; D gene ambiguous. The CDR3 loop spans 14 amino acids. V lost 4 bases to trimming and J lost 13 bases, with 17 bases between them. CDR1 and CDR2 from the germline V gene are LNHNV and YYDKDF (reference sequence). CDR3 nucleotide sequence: TGTGCCACCAGCACGGGAACCTTAGTCACCCCCCTCCACTTT. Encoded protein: CATSTGTLVTPLHF.

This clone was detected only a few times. The CDR3 is CASSTDRDTEAFF. The DNA for the CDR3 is TGTGCCAGTAGTACGGACAGAGACACTGAAGCTTTCTTT. The chain links TRBV19 to TRBJ1-1; a weak D match, TRBD1 (6 bases). The V and J ends lost 4 bases and 3 bases respectively, with 9 bases between them. This CDR3 region has 13 residues. Germline CDR1 is LNHDA and CDR2 is SQIVND (reference sequence). The full variable domain, completed using reference TRBV19 and TRBJ1-1, is DGGITQSPKYLFRKEGQNVTLSCEQNLNHDAMYWYRQDPGQGLRLIYYSQIVNDFQKGDIAEGYSVSREKKESFPLTVTSAQKNPTAFYLCASSTDRDTEAFFGQGTRLTVV.

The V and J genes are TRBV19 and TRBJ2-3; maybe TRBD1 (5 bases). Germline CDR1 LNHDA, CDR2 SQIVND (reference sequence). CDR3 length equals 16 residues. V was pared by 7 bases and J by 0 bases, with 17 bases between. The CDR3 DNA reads TGTGCCAGTATGGACACCGCGCTCTCTAGCACAGATACGCAGTATTTT. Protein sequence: CASMDTALSSTDTQYF.

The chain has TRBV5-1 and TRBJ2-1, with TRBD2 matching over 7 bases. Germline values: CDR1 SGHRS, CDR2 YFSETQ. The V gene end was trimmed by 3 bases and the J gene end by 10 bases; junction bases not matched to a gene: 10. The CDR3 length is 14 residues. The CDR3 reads CASSSGRGKGEQFF. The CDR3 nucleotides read TGCGCCAGCAGCTCGGGGAGGGGAAAGGGGGAGCAGTTCTTC.

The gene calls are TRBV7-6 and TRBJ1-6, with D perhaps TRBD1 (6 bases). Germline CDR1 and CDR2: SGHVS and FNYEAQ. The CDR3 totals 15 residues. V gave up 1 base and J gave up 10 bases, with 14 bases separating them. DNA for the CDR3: TGTGCCAGCAGCTTAGGGGGGGGCTGGGGCTCACCCCTCCACTTT. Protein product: CASSLGGGWGSPLHF.